The TCR beta chain under discussion was sequenced for a study of blood T cell repertoires in COVID-19. Measured with immunoSEQ multiplex PCR; TCRdb has only the in-frame clones, and not every one. Here the sample spans a few hundred thousand clones, approximately 89% being singletons. The V segment lost 3 bases and the J segment 1 base; nucleotides outside the gene matches: 6. The CDR3 spans 16 residues. CDR1 is KGHDR, CDR2 SFDVKD, per germline. This clone was recorded once. Material: peripheral blood. V gene TRBV24-1 combines with J gene TRBJ2-3; 7 nucleotides align to TRBD1. This TCR was recovered from a woman aged 45 to 65 with COVID-19, enrolled during active disease. CDR3 region: CATSDPGTAGTDTQYF. The DNA for the CDR3 is TGTGCCACCAGTGATCCCGGGACAGCCGGCACAGATACGCAGTATTTT.